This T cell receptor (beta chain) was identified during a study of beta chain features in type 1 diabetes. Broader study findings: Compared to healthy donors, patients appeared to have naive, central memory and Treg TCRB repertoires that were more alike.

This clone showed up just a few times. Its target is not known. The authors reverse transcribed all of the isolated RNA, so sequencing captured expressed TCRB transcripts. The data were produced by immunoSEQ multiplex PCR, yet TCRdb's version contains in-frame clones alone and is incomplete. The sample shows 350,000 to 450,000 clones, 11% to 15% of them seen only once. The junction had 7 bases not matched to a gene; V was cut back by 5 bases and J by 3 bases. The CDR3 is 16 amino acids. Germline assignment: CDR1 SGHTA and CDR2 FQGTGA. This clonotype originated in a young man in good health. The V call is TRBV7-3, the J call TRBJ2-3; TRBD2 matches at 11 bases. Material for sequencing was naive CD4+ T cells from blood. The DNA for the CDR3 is TGTGCCAGCAGCGTACTAATAGCGGGAGGGACAGATACGCAGTATTTT. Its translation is CASSVLIAGGTDTQYF.